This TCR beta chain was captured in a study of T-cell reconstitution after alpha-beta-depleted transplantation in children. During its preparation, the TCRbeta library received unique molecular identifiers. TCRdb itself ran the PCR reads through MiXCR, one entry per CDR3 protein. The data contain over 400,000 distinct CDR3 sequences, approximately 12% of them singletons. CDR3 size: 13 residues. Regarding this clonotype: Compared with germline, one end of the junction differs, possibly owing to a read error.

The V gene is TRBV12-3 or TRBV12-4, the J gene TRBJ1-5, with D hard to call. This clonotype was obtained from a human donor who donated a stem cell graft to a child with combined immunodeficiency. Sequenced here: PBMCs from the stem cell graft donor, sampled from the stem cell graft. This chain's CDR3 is CASSLGGNQPRHF. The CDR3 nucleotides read TGTGCCAGCAGCCTGGGTGGCAATCAGCCCCGGCATTTT.